This paragraph covers one TCR beta chain sequence. The antigen is undetermined. A much larger clonotype is one base distant, so this may be a read error. The CDR3 carries no conserved terminal phenylalanine or tryptophan, so it likely arises from a read error. For CDR3 and TCR beta VDJ profiling, genomic DNA was the template used. TCRdb passed the reads through MiXCR, listing each CDR3 protein once. This sample has about 130,000 distinct CDR3 sequences, with around 48% found just once. Trimming left V 6 bases short and J 7 bases short, with 18 bases between. This CDR3 has 14 residues. The source of the sample is a study of CD8+CD57+ T cells in acquired aplastic anemia. Turning to the study itself: The DNA of sorted CD4+ and CD8+ cells averaged roughly 3.2 ug.

Study findings and constraints: Controls and patients did not differ significantly in CD8+ Simpson's diversity.

This chain links TRBV12-3 or TRBV12-4 with TRBJ1-2; a possible D gene is TRBD1 (5 bases). This TCR derives from a human donor in good health, serving as a control. Sequencing used sorted CD4+, CD8+, or CD8+CD57+ T cells (not recorded which) from PBMCs. CDR3 sequence: CASSSGPPGGGYTL. The CDR3 DNA reads as TGTGCCAGCAGCTCGGGACCTCCCGGGGGTGGCTACACCCTC.